This T cell receptor (beta chain) was documented in a study of cytomegalovirus exposure and HLA in healthy donors. Overall study: The Caucasian-associated ancestry cluster contained about 80% of the roughly 400 genotyped donors. General study results and limits: A later analysis associated roughly 15,000 TCR beta sequences with HLA alleles at a 0.05 false discovery rate. Researchers reported that three CMV-associated chains were confirmed in vitro as CMV antigen-specific.

Trimming took 3 bases from V and 1 from J; bases not matched to a gene: 6. The germline CDR1 and CDR2 sequences are LNHDA and SQIVND (reference sequence). The CDR3 contains 16 residues. This clone was observed a few times. What it binds is unknown. 60 Vbeta and 13 Jbeta primers were used in PCR. This table comes from immunoSEQ multiplex PCR, and its TCRdb copy is limited to in-frame clones, with some not included. The sample lists 120,000 to 150,000 clones, around 10% occurring once. This clonotype originated in a male donor in good health and CMV-seronegative. The sequenced sample was PBMCs. The chain combines TRBV19 with TRBJ1-1; 9 nucleotides align to TRBD1. The CDR3 DNA follows: TGTGCCAGTAGTATTAGAACAGGGGGCCCGAACACTGAAGCTTTCTTT. Protein sequence: CASSIRTGGPNTEAFF.